Below, one T cell receptor (beta chain) is given with its context. The V gene's germline CDR1 is LGHDT and CDR2 YNNKEL (reference sequence). V lost 6 bases, J lost 3 bases, and 7 bases stayed unmatched. There are 15 residues in the CDR3. The sample is drawn from a study of blood T cell repertoires in COVID-19. Study overall: Acute and convalescent COVID-19 specimens originated in the United States, Italy and Spain. Sample material is recorded as cDNA or gDNA derived from T cells, B-cell-depleted T cells, or PBMCs.

In the authors' methods: Reference gene primer amplification yielded estimated nucleated cell counts. Libraries were prepared by immunoSEQ multiplex PCR; TCRdb keeps only in-frame clonotypes and omits some of them. V and J calls and clone size are given by that table; D and trimming were obtained from the DNA. The data hold 100,000 to 150,000 clones, with 84% observed a single time. Sequencing was done on a sample of peripheral blood. The chain is built from TRBV3-1 (or the pseudogene TRBV3-2) and TRBJ2-3; TRBD1 matches 9 bases. The sequence derives from a woman in her twenties or thirties who had recovered from COVID-19. The CDR3 reads CASRGQGGPTDTQYF. DNA of the CDR3: TGTGCCAGCAGGGGACAGGGTGGACCTACAGATACGCAGTATTTT.